A single sample gave rise to the 30 T cell receptor beta chains below, sequenced in a study of blood T cell repertoires in COVID-19. TCRdb's table, derived via immunoSEQ multiplex PCR, lists solely in-frame clones and lacks some. This sample has roughly 13,000 clones, with roughly 88% found just once. Sequencing was carried out using peripheral blood. Receptors were obtained from a woman aged 50 to 60 with active or convalescent COVID-19.

The chain combines TRBV2 with TRBJ1-5, with a possible D match to TRBD1 (6 bases). The CDR3 consists of 17 residues. V was pared by 6 bases and J by 6 bases, with 24 bases between. The V gene's germline CDR1 is SNHLY and CDR2 FYNNEI. The CDR3 DNA sequence: TGTGCCAGCAGGTTGGGGGCGCGGGCCATTGGAGGTCAGCCCCAGCATTTT. Translated, it gives CASRLGARAIGGQPQHF.

The chain employs TRBV12-5 and TRBJ2-4; no clear D. The CDR3 extends over 16 amino acids. CDR1 and CDR2 from the germline V gene are LGHNT and FRNRAP. The V and J ends lost 2 bases and 2 bases respectively, with 13 bases between them. The CDR3 reads CASGLSPLLSKNIQYF. The CDR3 DNA reads as TGTGCTAGTGGTTTGTCACCATTACTCTCCAAAAACATTCAGTACTTC. The full variable domain, with the rest looked up from reference TRBV12-5 and TRBJ2-4, is DARVTQTPRHKVTEMGQEVTMRCQPILGHNTVFWYRQTMMQGLELLAYFRNRAPLDDSGMPKDRFSAEMPDATLATLKIQPSEPRDSAVYFCASGLSPLLSKNIQYFGAGTRLSVL.

Written as DNA, the CDR3 is TGTGCCATCCTGAGGGTCCCCTATGGCTACACCTTC. It specifies CAILRVPYGYTF. This sequence joins TRBV12-3 or TRBV12-4 and TRBJ1-2; D remains ambiguous. V was clipped by 10 bases and J by 4 bases, with 13 bases between them. The CDR3 loop spans 12 amino acids.

This rearrangement joins TRBV29-1 to TRBJ2-7; TRBD2 agrees at 9 bases. The germline CDR1 and CDR2 sequences are SQVTM and ANQGSEA. There are 13 residues in the CDR3. J gave up 2 bases and V 7 bases, and 6 bases lay outside the gene matches. In DNA, the CDR3 is TGCAGCGCCCGGGGCGGGAGGGCCTACGAGCAGTACTTC. Translating gives CSARGGRAYEQYF.

The gene calls are TRBV19 and TRBJ2-1; 7 bases agree with TRBD2. After removal of 3 bases from V and 5 bases from J, the junction contained 7 bases not matched to a gene. CDR3 length: 15 amino acids. Germline loops: CDR1 LNHDA, CDR2 SQIVND (reference sequence). The DNA for the CDR3 is TGTGCCAGTAGTATTTTGGCTAGCGGAAACAATGAGCAGTTCTTC. It specifies CASSILASGNNEQFF.

The chain recombines TRBV9 with TRBJ1-3, with D maybe TRBD1 (6 bases). The CDR3 is made up of 13 amino acids. Looked up from germline, CDR1 is SGDLS and CDR2 is YYNGEE. Trimming removed 5 bases at V and 2 bases at J, with 8 bases between. DNA for the CDR3: TGTGCCAGCAGATCAGGGGCTGGAAACACCATATATTTT. Translation gives CASRSGAGNTIYF.

The V and J genes are TRBV9 and TRBJ1-3; D is uncertain. V shed 6 bases and J shed 4 bases, with 11 bases lying between them. The CDR3 is 13 amino acids. Germline CDR1 and CDR2: SGDLS and YYNGEE. CDR3 coding DNA: TGTGCCAGCACCCATACGGGGGGAAACACCATATATTTT. It is translated as CASTHTGGNTIYF.

V usage is TRBV15 and J usage is TRBJ1-1; perhaps TRBD1 as D (5 bases). The CDR3 runs 14 residues. Between the trimmed V and J ends, which lost 1 base and 7 bases, there was a span of 13 bases. Germline V lookup: CDR1 LNHNV, CDR2 YYDKDF (reference sequence). The CDR3 DNA reads as TGTGCCACCAGCAGAGGTGCCGCGGGGGTTGAAGCTTTCTTT. Protein: CATSRGAAGVEAFF. Full variable domain (remainder filled in from reference TRBV15 and TRBJ1-1): DAMVIQNPRYQVTQFGKPVTLSCSQTLNHNVMYWYQQKSSQAPKLLFHYYDKDFNNEADTPDNFQSRRPNTSFCFLDIRSPGLGDTAMYLCATSRGAAGVEAFFGQGTRLTVV.

As regards this clone: Sequence at one end of the junction differs from germline and may be a read error. The rearrangement links TRBV29-1 to TRBJ2-7, with 11 positions matching TRBD1. In germline, CDR1 is SQVTM, CDR2 ANQGSEA. The CDR3 length is 14 residues. CDR3 DNA: TGCAGCGTGGAAGCGGGACAGGGGGTTCGGGAGCAGTACTTC. This encodes CSVEAGQGVREQYF.

The chain employs TRBV10-3 and TRBJ1-2; the match to TRBD1 covers 9 bases. Germline V CDR1 and CDR2: ENHRY, SYGVKD. This CDR3 is built from 14 residues. V dropped 6 bases and J dropped 4; count of bases not matched to a gene: 6. The CDR3 coding sequence is TGTGCCATCAGAGACCCGGGACAGGGCTATGGCTACACCTTC. It translates to CAIRDPGQGYGYTF.

This chain connects TRBV7-9 to TRBJ1-2; weak D call: TRBD1 (5 bases). Germline loops: CDR1 SEHNR, CDR2 FQNEAQ (reference sequence). V lost 5 bases to trimming and J lost 4 bases, with 17 bases between them. This CDR3 is built from 15 residues. CDR3 in amino acids: CASSPGAPTVYGYTF. In DNA, the CDR3 is TGTGCCAGCAGCCCGGGCGCCCCGACAGTCTATGGCTACACCTTC.

The rearrangement links TRBV7-2 to TRBJ2-7, with a tentative D call TRBD2 (5 bases). CDR1 and CDR2 (germline): SGHTA, FQGNSA. The CDR3 extends over 15 amino acids. The ends were cut back, 1 base at V and 3 bases at J, with 13 bases in the middle. As DNA, the CDR3 is TGTGCCAGCAGCTTAGACTCATCGGGGTTCTACGAGCAGTACTTC. This gives the protein CASSLDSSGFYEQYF.

The chain employs TRBV5-8 and TRBJ1-4; TRBD1 agrees at 7 bases. The CDR3 consists of 15 residues. The trim removed 4 bases at V and 6 bases at J, leaving 9 bases unmatched. The germline CDR1 and CDR2 sequences are SGHTS and YDEGEE. The CDR3 loop reads CASSRLTGSYEKLFF. The CDR3 nucleotides read TGTGCCAGCAGCCGCCTGACAGGGAGTTATGAAAAACTGTTTTTT.

The chain couples TRBV3-1 (or the pseudogene TRBV3-2) to TRBJ2-1; 9 bases fit TRBD2. Trimming cost V 2 bases and J 4 bases; bases outside gene matches: 12. The CDR3 contains 18 residues. CDR1 is LGHDT and CDR2 is YNNKEL in the germline V gene (reference sequence). In DNA, the CDR3 is TGTGCCAGCAGCCAACATTCCGTTCTAGCGGGACCTTACAATGAGCAGTTCTTC. Translation: CASSQHSVLAGPYNEQFF.

The rearrangement uses TRBV7-8 and TRBJ1-1; D gene uncertain. CDR3 length: 15 amino acids. Germline V lookup: CDR1 SGHVS, CDR2 FQNEAQ. Trimming cost V 0 bases and J 1 base, with 9 bases left between them. In DNA, the CDR3 is TGTGCCAGCAGCTTAGCGAATACAGAGAACACTGAAGCTTTCTTT. As protein: CASSLANTENTEAFF.

The rearrangement links TRBV5-1 to TRBJ1-1, with 11 nucleotides matching TRBD1. J gave up 1 base and V 4 bases, and 9 bases lay outside the gene matches. This CDR3 is 17 amino acids long. CDR1 SGHRS and CDR2 YFSETQ come from the germline V gene. CDR3 sequence reads: CASSQKGDRGANTEAFF. DNA for the CDR3: TGCGCCAGCAGCCAGAAAGGGGACAGGGGGGCGAACACTGAAGCTTTCTTT.

The rearrangement joins TRBV3-1 (or the pseudogene TRBV3-2) to TRBJ1-1, with D possibly TRBD1 on 5 matching bases. The CDR3 sequence is 16 residues long. V was cut by 1 base and J by 4 bases, with 16 bases left in between. Germline assignment: CDR1 LGHDT and CDR2 YNNKEL (reference sequence). The CDR3 nucleotides are TGTGCCAGCAGCCAAGTCGGGTTGGGGCTATTCACTGAAGCTTTCTTT. The encoded protein is CASSQVGLGLFTEAFF.

This clone occurred once. The chain uses TRBV6-5 and TRBJ2-1; 7 bases map to TRBD1. Trimming at V came to 5 bases and at J to 1 base, leaving 5 bases not matched to a gene. The length of the CDR3 is 15 residues. Germline V gene sequence: CDR1 MNHEY, CDR2 SVGAGI. DNA of the CDR3: TGTGCCAGCAGTAGGCGACAGGGATCCTACAATGAGCAGTTCTTC. Protein: CASSRRQGSYNEQFF.

The chain links TRBV5-4 to TRBJ1-4; 8 nucleotides line up with TRBD1. Looked up from germline, CDR1 is SGHNT and CDR2 is YYREEE (reference sequence). This CDR3 has 15 amino acids. Trimming cost V 7 bases and J 7 bases; bases outside gene matches: 12. Written as DNA, the CDR3 is TGTGCCAGCTCAGATTCGGACAGGGCGTCTGAAAAACTGTTTTTT. It is translated as CASSDSDRASEKLFF.

This clone was seen only once. This chain joins TRBV3-1 (or the pseudogene TRBV3-2) and TRBJ2-7, with TRBD1 identical over 8 bases. This CDR3 is 14 amino acids long. J was trimmed by 5 bases and V by 4 bases; bases with no gene match: 7. Germline CDR1 LGHDT, CDR2 YNNKEL (reference sequence). The CDR3 sequence is CASSPDRVTHEQYF. The CDR3 nucleotides read TGTGCCAGCAGCCCGGACAGGGTCACCCACGAGCAGTACTTC.

To note about this clone: The same CDR3 also results from other DNA sequences found in this sample. The V call is TRBV7-2, the J call TRBJ2-3; TRBD2 matches 8 bases. In germline, CDR1 is SGHTA, CDR2 FQGNSA. There are 16 residues in the CDR3. V was pared by 3 bases and J by 0 bases, with 5 bases of the junction left unmatched. This CDR3 reads CASSLGLAGSTDTQYF. The CDR3 bases are TGTGCCAGCAGCTTGGGTCTAGCGGGTAGCACAGATACGCAGTATTTT.

V gene TRBV29-1 combines with J gene TRBJ2-7; 9 nucleotides align to TRBD1. This CDR3 is built from 13 residues. V gave up 4 bases and J gave up 1 base; unmatched junction bases: 2. Germline loops: CDR1 SQVTM, CDR2 ANQGSEA. CDR3 amino acids: CSVGTGVSYEQYF. For the CDR3, the DNA is TGCAGCGTTGGGACAGGGGTTTCCTACGAGCAGTACTTC.

This clone showed up just once. The chain joins TRBV2 to TRBJ2-5; 10 nucleotides align to TRBD1. The germline CDR1 and CDR2 sequences are SNHLY and FYNNEI. There are 14 residues in the CDR3. The V and J ends lost 7 bases and 4 bases, in that order; junction bases with no gene match: 6. In nucleotides, the CDR3 is TGTGCCAGCAATCCGGACAGGGGGGCAGAGACCCAGTACTTC. This codes for CASNPDRGAETQYF.

The genes are TRBV7-2 and TRBJ2-5; unclear D gene. The CDR3 spans 13 residues. Germline V CDR1 and CDR2: SGHTA, FQGNSA. V lost 3 bases and J lost 5, with 10 bases in between. The CDR3 protein is CASSFFPAETQYF. The CDR3, as DNA: TGTGCCAGCAGCTTTTTTCCTGCGGAGACCCAGTACTTC. Full variable domain (missing parts from reference TRBV7-2 and TRBJ2-5): GAGVSQSPSNKVTEKGKDVELRCDPISGHTALYWYRQSLGQGLEFLIYFQGNSAPDKSGLPSDRFSAERTGGSVSTLTIQRTQQEDSAVYLCASSFFPAETQYFGPGTRLLVL.

The chain recombines TRBV6-5 with TRBJ1-2; 10 nucleotides line up with TRBD1. There are 16 residues in the CDR3. Unmatched junction bases numbered 4, after V lost 2 bases and J lost 1 base. Germline V gene data show CDR1 as MNHEY and CDR2 as SVGAGI. As DNA, the CDR3 is TGTGCCAGCAGTTACCACGGACAGGGGGTTAACTATGGCTACACCTTC. Residues: CASSYHGQGVNYGYTF.

This clone appeared a single time. The genes are TRBV28 and TRBJ1-2; 7 nucleotides match TRBD1. The germline V gene has CDR1 MDHEN and CDR2 SYDVKM. Trimming took 5 bases from V and 13 from J; bases not matched to a gene: 19. The CDR3 sequence is 15 residues long. The chain's CDR3 is CASSQPGQQSWLFTF. The CDR3 nucleotides read TGTGCCAGCAGTCAGCCGGGACAGCAATCATGGCTATTCACCTTC.

This clone was recorded a few times. The chain is built from TRBV2 and TRBJ2-1; 10 positions match TRBD2. This CDR3 is built from 15 residues. CDR1 is SNHLY and CDR2 is FYNNEI in the germline V gene. J gave up 6 bases and V 4 bases, and 6 bases lay outside the gene matches. The CDR3 loop is CASSGSSGSVNEQFF. The CDR3 DNA is TGTGCCAGCAGTGGGTCTAGCGGGAGCGTCAATGAGCAGTTCTTC.

The chain employs TRBV28 and TRBJ1-1; tentatively, D is TRBD1 (6 bases). The V end was cut by 7 bases, the J end by 8 bases, with 20 bases between. CDR1 and CDR2 (germline): MDHEN, SYDVKM. There are 14 residues in the CDR3. Here the CDR3 reads CASNLQGRLGEAFF. CDR3 in DNA: TGTGCCAGCAACCTACAGGGTCGCCTGGGGGAAGCTTTCTTT.

This clone was detected once. This sequence joins TRBV15 and TRBJ1-6; 8 positions agree with TRBD1. This CDR3 is 15 amino acids long. J gave up 8 bases and V 5 bases, and 8 bases lay outside the gene matches. Germline V gene sequence: CDR1 LNHNV, CDR2 YYDKDF (reference sequence). CDR3 residues: CATSPSGQGHSPLHF. The CDR3 DNA is TGTGCCACCAGCCCCTCCGGACAGGGCCATTCACCCCTCCACTTT.

This sequence joins TRBV6-5 and TRBJ2-5; D is undetermined. Trimming cost V 6 bases and J 2 bases, with 4 bases left between them. The CDR3 loop spans 11 amino acids. The V gene's germline CDR1 is MNHEY and CDR2 SVGAGI. DNA of the CDR3: TGTGCCAGCAGCCTACAAGAGACCCAGTACTTC. It translates to CASSLQETQYF.